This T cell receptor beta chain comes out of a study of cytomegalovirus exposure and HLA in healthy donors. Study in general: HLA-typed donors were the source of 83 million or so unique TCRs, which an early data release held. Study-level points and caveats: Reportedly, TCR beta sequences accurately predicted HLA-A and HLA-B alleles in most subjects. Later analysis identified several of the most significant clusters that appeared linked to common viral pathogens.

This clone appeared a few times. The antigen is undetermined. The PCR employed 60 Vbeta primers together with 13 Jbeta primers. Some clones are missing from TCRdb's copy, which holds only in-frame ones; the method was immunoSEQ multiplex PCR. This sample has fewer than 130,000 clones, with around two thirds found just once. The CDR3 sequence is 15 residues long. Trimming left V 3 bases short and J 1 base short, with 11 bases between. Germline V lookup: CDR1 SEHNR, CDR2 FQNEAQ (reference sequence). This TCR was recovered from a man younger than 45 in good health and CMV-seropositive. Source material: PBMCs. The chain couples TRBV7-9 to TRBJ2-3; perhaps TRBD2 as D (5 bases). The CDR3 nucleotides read TGTGCCAGCAGCTTCTCCGTACTAGGCACAGATACGCAGTATTTT. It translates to CASSFSVLGTDTQYF.